The 17 T cell receptor beta chains reported below all come from one sample, sequenced in a study of shared clonotypes between healthy human individuals. Sequencing used immunoSEQ multiplex PCR; TCRdb keeps in-frame clones, though not all of them. The table lists 950,000 to 1,300,000 clones, roughly 80% of them singletons. Sequencing was done on a sample of memory CD4+ T cells sorted from blood. Noted subset: CD45RA-negative fraction. The receptor source for this set is a young man in good health.

The V and J genes are TRBV2 and TRBJ2-2; D perhaps matches TRBD2 (5 bases). This CDR3 spans 14 amino acids. Germline CDR1 SNHLY, CDR2 FYNNEI. Trimming took 7 bases from V and 3 from J, leaving 12 bases between them. The CDR3 loop reads CASKGPGYTGELFF. Written as DNA, the CDR3 is TGTGCCAGCAAAGGCCCGGGGTACACCGGGGAGCTGTTTTTT.

The rearrangement joins TRBV14 to TRBJ2-7; D tentatively fits TRBD1 or TRBD2 (5 bases each). The CDR3 extends over 15 amino acids. V lost 4 bases to trimming and J lost 3 bases, with 16 bases between them. The germline V gene has CDR1 SGHDN and CDR2 FVKESK. CDR3 loop: CASSPTGRVDYEQYF. The CDR3 nucleotides read TGTGCCAGCAGCCCTACGGGGCGGGTGGACTACGAGCAGTACTTC.

The chain joins TRBV6-5 to TRBJ1-2, with 8 bases fitting TRBD1. CDR1 and CDR2 (germline): MNHEY, SVGAGI. This CDR3 comprises 15 residues. Trimming removed 2 bases from V and 4 bases from J; junction bases left unmatched: 6. CDR3 residues: CASSYDTGGVYGYTF. The CDR3 nucleotides read TGTGCCAGCAGTTACGATACAGGGGGGGTCTATGGCTACACCTTC.

This chain links TRBV30 with TRBJ1-6, with D uncertain. The V end was cut by 3 bases, the J end by 14 bases, with 14 bases between. Germline V gene sequence: CDR1 GTSNPN, CDR2 SVGIG (reference sequence). CDR3 length: 12 residues. The CDR3 DNA follows: TGTGCCTGGAGCCCCCCCCGGCAAACCCTCCACTTT. Translated, it gives CAWSPPRQTLHF.

The chain couples TRBV2 to TRBJ1-2, with D possibly TRBD1 on 6 matching bases. This CDR3 is 13 amino acids long. The V end lost 6 bases, the J end lost 5 bases, and 13 bases lay between the germline ends. Germline CDR1 and CDR2: SNHLY and FYNNEI. The CDR3 DNA follows: TGTGCCAGCAGGACAGGAGGCGGATATGGCTACACCTTC. Encoded protein: CASRTGGGYGYTF. The complete variable domain, with remaining parts taken from reference TRBV2 and TRBJ1-2, reads EPEVTQTPSHQVTQMGQEVILRCVPISNHLYFYWYRQILGQKVEFLVSFYNNEISEKSEIFDDQFSVERPDGSNFTLKIRSTKLEDSAMYFCASRTGGGYGYTFGSGTRLTVV.

This chain joins TRBV6-1 and TRBJ1-2; TRBD1 aligns across 7 bases. The CDR3 spans 11 residues. With V trimmed by 1 base and J by 13 bases, 3 bases remained unmatched. Per germline, CDR1 MNHNS and CDR2 SASEGT. As DNA, the CDR3 is TGTGCCAGCAGTGAAGGGGGACAGAGCACCTTC. Protein: CASSEGGQSTF.

The V call is TRBV28, the J call TRBJ2-7, with TRBD1 as a possible D gene (6 bases). The CDR3 runs to 15 residues. V was shortened by 1 base and J by 3 bases, with 13 bases between the two germline ends. The germline gives CDR1 MDHEN, CDR2 SYDVKM. The CDR3 sequence: CASSLSGRGIYEQYF. CDR3 nucleotides: TGTGCCAGCAGTTTATCGGGCAGGGGAATCTACGAGCAGTACTTC.

This chain uses TRBV19 with TRBJ1-5; 10 bases match TRBD1. This CDR3 contains 15 residues. CDR1 LNHDA and CDR2 SQIVND come from the germline V gene (reference sequence). V gave up 4 bases and J gave up 5 bases; unmatched junction bases: 5. CDR3 protein: CASSTMGTGDQPQHF. The CDR3 DNA reads as TGTGCCAGTAGTACGATGGGGACAGGGGATCAGCCCCAGCATTTT.

V and J are TRBV11-2 and TRBJ2-5, with D perhaps matching TRBD2 (5 bases). The length of the CDR3 is 16 residues. The V end lost 0 bases, the J end lost 2 bases, and 13 bases lay between the germline ends. CDR1 is SGHAT and CDR2 is FQNNGV in the germline V gene. The CDR3 DNA reads as TGTGCCAGCAGCTTAGATAAGGGTAGAGGGCAAGAGACCCAGTACTTC. It is translated as CASSLDKGRGQETQYF. Together with reference TRBV11-2 and TRBJ2-5, the CDR3 gives the full variable domain: EAGVAQSPRYKIIEKRQSVAFWCNPISGHATLYWYQQILGQGPKLLIQFQNNGVVDDSQLPKDRFSAERLKGVDSTLKIQPAKLEDSAVYLCASSLDKGRGQETQYFGPGTRLLVL.

V and J are TRBV6-1 and TRBJ1-1, with D possibly matching TRBD1 (5 bases). The CDR3 sequence is 15 residues long. Germline V CDR1 and CDR2: MNHNS, SASEGT. V gave up 2 bases and J gave up 0 bases, with 10 bases separating them. The CDR3 is CASSESAGLNTEAFF. CDR3 DNA: TGTGCCAGCAGTGAATCGGCAGGGTTGAACACTGAAGCTTTCTTT.

V is TRBV27 and J is TRBJ1-2; 7 bases fit TRBD1. After removal of 6 bases from V and 8 bases from J, the junction contained 21 bases not matched to a gene. The CDR3 runs to 17 residues. From germline, CDR1 is MNHEY and CDR2 SMNVEV (reference sequence). The CDR3 reads CASRLWGQRGGVGGYTF. In nucleotides, the CDR3 is TGTGCCAGCAGGCTCTGGGGACAGAGGGGGGGAGTGGGAGGCTACACCTTC.

This chain links TRBV20-1 with TRBJ2-7, with no clear D. V shed 5 bases and J shed 5 bases, with 7 bases lying between them. Per germline, CDR1 DFQATT and CDR2 SNEGSKA (reference sequence). This CDR3 contains 10 residues. CDR3 sequence: CSAGDHEQYF. CDR3 bases: TGCAGTGCTGGGGATCACGAGCAGTACTTC.

J is TRBJ1-1 and V is TRBV28; possible D gene TRBD1, 5 bases. Trimming took off 5 bases at V and 6 bases at J, with 16 bases between the two ends. Germline CDR1 and CDR2: MDHEN and SYDVKM. The CDR3 contains 14 residues. This CDR3 is CASSPHSGPAEAFF. The CDR3 DNA sequence: TGTGCCAGCAGTCCCCACTCGGGGCCGGCTGAAGCTTTCTTT.

At least ten counts were recorded for this clone. V gene TRBV5-5 combines with J gene TRBJ1-6, with D uncertain. V was clipped by 3 bases and J by 5 bases, with 15 bases between them. The CDR3 sequence is 16 residues long. Germline loops: CDR1 SGHKS, CDR2 YYEKEE (reference sequence). The CDR3 sequence: CASSSGKDLDNSPLHF. The DNA of the CDR3 is TGTGCCAGCAGCTCCGGCAAGGATTTAGATAATTCACCCCTCCACTTT.

This chain links TRBV5-1 with TRBJ2-3; no firm D call. The CDR3 totals 13 residues. Trimming shortened V by 2 bases and J by 5 bases, and 9 bases separated the two germline ends. Per the germline V gene, CDR1 is SGHRS and CDR2 is YFSETQ. The CDR3 reads CASSFSSLDTQYF. CDR3 in DNA: TGCGCCAGCAGCTTCTCGAGCCTAGATACGCAGTATTTT. Full variable domain (remainder filled in from reference TRBV5-1 and TRBJ2-3): KAGVTQTPRYLIKTRGQQVTLSCSPISGHRSVSWYQQTPGQGLQFLFEYFSETQRNKGNFPGRFSGRQFSNSRSEMNVSTLELGDSALYLCASSFSSLDTQYFGPGTRLTVL.

This clone was observed once. The gene calls are TRBV7-2 and TRBJ1-4; D call uncertain. Germline V gene sequence: CDR1 SGHTA, CDR2 FQGNSA. The V gene lost 2 bases and the J gene lost 5 bases, with 12 bases spanning the gap. CDR3 length: 15 amino acids. The CDR3 DNA is TGTGCCAGCAGCTTATTGGGAGCCGGGAATGAAAAACTGTTTTTT. This encodes CASSLLGAGNEKLFF.

The J gene is TRBJ1-6, the V gene TRBV9; TRBD1 might be the D (5 bases). Germline V gene lookup returns CDR1 SGDLS and CDR2 YYNGEE. V gave up 3 bases and J gave up 9 bases, with 10 bases separating them. This CDR3 spans 13 amino acids. In DNA form, the CDR3 reads TGTGCCAGCAGCGACGGGGCCATTTCACCCCTCCACTTT. As protein: CASSDGAISPLHF.